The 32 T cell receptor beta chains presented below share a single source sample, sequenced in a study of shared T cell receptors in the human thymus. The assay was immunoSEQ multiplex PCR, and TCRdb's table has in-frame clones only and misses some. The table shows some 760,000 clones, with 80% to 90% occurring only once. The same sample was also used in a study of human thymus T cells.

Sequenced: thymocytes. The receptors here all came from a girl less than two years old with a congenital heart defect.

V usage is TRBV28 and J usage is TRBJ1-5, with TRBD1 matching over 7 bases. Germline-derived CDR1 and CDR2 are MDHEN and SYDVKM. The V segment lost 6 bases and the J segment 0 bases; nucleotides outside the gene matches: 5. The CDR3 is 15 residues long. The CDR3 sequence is CASRPGQASNQPQHF. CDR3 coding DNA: TGTGCCAGCAGACCCGGACAGGCTAGCAATCAGCCCCAGCATTTT.

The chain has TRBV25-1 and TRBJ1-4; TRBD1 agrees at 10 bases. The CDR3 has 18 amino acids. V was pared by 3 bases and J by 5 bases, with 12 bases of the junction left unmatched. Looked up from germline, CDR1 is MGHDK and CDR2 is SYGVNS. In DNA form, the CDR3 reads TGTGCCAGCAGTGATGAGGACAGGGGGTCAGTTTTCAATGAAAAACTGTTTTTT. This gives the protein CASSDEDRGSVFNEKLFF.

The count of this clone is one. CDR3 nucleotides: TGTGCCAGCAGCTCCCCCACAGGGCAAGGAAACACCATATATTTT. Translation: CASSSPTGQGNTIYF. The gene calls are TRBV7-9 and TRBJ1-3, with D possibly TRBD1 on 6 matching bases. Trimming took 4 bases from V and 4 from J, leaving 14 bases between them. The CDR3 sequence is 15 residues long. Germline loops: CDR1 SEHNR, CDR2 FQNEAQ (reference sequence).

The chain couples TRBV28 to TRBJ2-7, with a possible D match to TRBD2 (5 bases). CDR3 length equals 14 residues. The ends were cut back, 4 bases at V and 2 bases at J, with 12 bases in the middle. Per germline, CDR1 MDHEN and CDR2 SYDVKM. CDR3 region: CASSSSGSPYEQYF. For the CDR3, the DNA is TGTGCCAGCAGTTCCTCGGGGAGCCCCTACGAGCAGTACTTC.

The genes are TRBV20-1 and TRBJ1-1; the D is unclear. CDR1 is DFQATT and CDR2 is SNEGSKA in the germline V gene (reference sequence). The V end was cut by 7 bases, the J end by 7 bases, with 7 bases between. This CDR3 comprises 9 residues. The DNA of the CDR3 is TGCAGTGGTGGCGGTGAAGCTTTCTTT. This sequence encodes CSGGGEAFF.

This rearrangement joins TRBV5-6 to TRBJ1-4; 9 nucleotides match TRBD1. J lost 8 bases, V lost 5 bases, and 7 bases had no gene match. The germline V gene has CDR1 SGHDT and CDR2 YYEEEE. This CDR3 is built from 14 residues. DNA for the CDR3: TGTGCCAGCAGAAAGGGACAGGGTCACGAAAAACTGTTTTTT. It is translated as CASRKGQGHEKLFF.

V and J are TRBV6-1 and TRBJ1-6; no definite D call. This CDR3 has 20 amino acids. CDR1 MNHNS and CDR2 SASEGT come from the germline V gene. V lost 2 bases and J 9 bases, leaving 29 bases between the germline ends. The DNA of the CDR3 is TGTGCCAGCAGTGAATGTGGCCAAAATAGTAGAAGTGCCGAGCGTTCACCCCTCCACTTT. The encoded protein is CASSECGQNSRSAERSPLHF.

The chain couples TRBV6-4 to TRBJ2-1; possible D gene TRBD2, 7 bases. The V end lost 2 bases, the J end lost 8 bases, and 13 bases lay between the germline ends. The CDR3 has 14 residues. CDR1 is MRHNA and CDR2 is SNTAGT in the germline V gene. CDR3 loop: CASSDGGGRDEQFF. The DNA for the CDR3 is TGTGCCAGCAGTGACGGGGGCGGGAGAGATGAGCAGTTCTTC.

CDR3 region: CASRVSGGGTDTQYF. CDR3 bases: TGTGCCAGCAGGGTTAGCGGGGGGGGCACAGATACGCAGTATTTT. The chain joins TRBV2 to TRBJ2-3, with 11 bases lining up with TRBD2. V shed 6 bases and J 1 base; nucleotides not matched to a gene: 3. The CDR3 contains 15 residues. The germline CDR1 and CDR2 sequences are SNHLY and FYNNEI.

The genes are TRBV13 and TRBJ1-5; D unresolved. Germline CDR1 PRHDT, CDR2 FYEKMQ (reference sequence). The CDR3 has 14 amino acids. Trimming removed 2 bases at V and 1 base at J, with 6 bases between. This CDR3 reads CASSLRESNQPQHF. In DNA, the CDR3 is TGTGCCAGCAGCTTACGGGAGAGCAATCAGCCCCAGCATTTT.

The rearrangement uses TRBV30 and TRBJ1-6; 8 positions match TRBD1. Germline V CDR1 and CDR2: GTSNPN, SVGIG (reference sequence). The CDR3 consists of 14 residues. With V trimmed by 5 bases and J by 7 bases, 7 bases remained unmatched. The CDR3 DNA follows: TGTGCCTGGGGGACAGGTCATAGGAATTCACCCCTCCACTTT. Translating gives CAWGTGHRNSPLHF.

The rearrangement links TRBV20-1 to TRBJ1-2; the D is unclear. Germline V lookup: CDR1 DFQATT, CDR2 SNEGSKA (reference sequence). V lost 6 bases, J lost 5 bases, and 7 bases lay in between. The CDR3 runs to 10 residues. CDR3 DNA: TGCAGTGCCCCGGAGTATGGCTACACCTTC. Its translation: CSAPEYGYTF.

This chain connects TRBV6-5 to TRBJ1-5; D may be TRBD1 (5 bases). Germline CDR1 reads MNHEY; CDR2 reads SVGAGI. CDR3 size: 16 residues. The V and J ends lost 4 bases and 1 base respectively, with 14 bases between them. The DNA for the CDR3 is TGTGCCAGCAGTTCAGACAGTAAGAAGAGCAATCAGCCCCAGCATTTT. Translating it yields CASSSDSKKSNQPQHF.

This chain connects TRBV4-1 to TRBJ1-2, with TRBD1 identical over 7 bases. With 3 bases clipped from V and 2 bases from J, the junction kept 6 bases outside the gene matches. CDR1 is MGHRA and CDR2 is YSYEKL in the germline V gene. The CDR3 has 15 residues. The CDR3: CASSQMGQPNYGYTF. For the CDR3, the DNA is TGCGCCAGCAGCCAGATGGGACAGCCAAACTATGGCTACACCTTC.

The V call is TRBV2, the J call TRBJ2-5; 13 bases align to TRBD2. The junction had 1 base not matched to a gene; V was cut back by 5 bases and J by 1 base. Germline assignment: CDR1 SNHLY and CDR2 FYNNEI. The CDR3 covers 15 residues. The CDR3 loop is CASSRLAGGQETQYF. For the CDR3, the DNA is TGTGCCAGCAGTAGACTAGCGGGGGGCCAAGAGACCCAGTACTTC.

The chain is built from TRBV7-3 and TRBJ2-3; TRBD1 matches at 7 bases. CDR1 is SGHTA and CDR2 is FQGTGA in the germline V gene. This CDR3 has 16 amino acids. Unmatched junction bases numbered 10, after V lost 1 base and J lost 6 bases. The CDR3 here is CASSLKRGRRADTQYF. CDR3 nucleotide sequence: TGTGCCAGCAGCTTAAAAAGGGGGCGGCGCGCGGATACGCAGTATTTT.

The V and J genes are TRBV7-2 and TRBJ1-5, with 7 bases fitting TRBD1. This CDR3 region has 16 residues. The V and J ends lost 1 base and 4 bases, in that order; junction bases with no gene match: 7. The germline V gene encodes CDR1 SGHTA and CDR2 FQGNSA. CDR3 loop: CASSLGLGQPNQPQHF. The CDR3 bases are TGTGCCAGCAGCTTAGGTCTGGGACAGCCGAATCAGCCCCAGCATTTT.

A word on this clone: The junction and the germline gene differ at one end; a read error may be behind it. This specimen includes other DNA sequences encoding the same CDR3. DNA of the CDR3: TGTGCCAGCAGTCACAGGAATTCCCCCCTCCACTTT. This encodes CASSHRNSPLHF. This chain uses TRBV7-4 with TRBJ1-6, with D maybe TRBD1 (5 bases). This CDR3 comprises 12 residues. Germline V gives CDR1 SGHVT, CDR2 SQSDAQ.

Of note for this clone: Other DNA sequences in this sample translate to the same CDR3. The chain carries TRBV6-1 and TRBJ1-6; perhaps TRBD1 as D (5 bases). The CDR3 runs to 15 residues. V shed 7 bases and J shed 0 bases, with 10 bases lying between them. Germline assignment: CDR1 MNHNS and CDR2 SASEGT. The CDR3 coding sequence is TGTGCCAGCAAGGGCAGGGACTCCTATAATTCACCCCTCCACTTT. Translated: CASKGRDSYNSPLHF.

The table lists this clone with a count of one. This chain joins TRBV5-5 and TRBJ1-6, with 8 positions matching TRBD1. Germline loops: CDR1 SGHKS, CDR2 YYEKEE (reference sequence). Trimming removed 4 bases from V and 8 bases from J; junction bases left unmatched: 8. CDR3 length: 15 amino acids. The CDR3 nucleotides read TGTGCCAGCAGCCGAGGACAGGGTTCGGATTCACCCCTCCACTTT. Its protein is CASSRGQGSDSPLHF. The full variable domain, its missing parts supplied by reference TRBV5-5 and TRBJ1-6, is DAGVTQSPTHLIKTRGQQVTLRCSPISGHKSVSWYQQVLGQGPQFIFQYYEKEERGRGNFPDRFSARQFPNYSSELNVNALLLGDSALYLCASSRGQGSDSPLHFGNGTRLTVT.

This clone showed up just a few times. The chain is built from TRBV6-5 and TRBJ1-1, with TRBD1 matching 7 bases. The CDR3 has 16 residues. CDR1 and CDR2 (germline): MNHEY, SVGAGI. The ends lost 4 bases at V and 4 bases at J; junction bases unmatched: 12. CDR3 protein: CASSCKNRGAGTEAFF. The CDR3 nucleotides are TGTGCCAGCAGTTGCAAAAACAGGGGAGCGGGCACTGAAGCTTTCTTT.

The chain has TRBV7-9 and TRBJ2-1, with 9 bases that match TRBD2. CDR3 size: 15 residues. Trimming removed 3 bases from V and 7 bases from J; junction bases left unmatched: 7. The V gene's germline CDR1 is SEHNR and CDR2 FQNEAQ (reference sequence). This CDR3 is CASSFVAGGRNEQFF. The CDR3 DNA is TGTGCCAGCAGCTTCGTGGCGGGGGGGCGGAATGAGCAGTTCTTC.

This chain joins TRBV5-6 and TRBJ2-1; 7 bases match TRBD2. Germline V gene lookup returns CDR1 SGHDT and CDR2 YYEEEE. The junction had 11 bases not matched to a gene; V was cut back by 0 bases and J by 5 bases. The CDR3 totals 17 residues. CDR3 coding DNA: TGTGCCAGCAGCTTGGACCGGTCGGGAGGATTCAACAATGAGCAGTTCTTC. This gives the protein CASSLDRSGGFNNEQFF.

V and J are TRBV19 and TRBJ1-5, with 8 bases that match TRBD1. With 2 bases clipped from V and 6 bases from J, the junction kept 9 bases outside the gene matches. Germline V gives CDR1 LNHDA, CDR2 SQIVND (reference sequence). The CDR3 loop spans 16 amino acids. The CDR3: CASSIRGTGGAQPQHF. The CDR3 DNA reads TGTGCCAGTAGTATACGGGGAACAGGGGGAGCTCAGCCCCAGCATTTT.

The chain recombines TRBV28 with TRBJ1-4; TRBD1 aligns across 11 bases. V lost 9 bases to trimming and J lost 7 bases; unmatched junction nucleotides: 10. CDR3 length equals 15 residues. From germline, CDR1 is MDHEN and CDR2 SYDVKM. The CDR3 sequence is CASLDRGLWVEKLFF. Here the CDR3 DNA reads TGTGCCAGTCTGGACAGGGGGCTTTGGGTTGAAAAACTGTTTTTT. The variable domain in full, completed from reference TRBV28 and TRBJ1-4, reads DVKVTQSSRYLVKRTGEKVFLECVQDMDHENMFWYRQDPGLGLRLIYFSYDVKMKEKGDIPEGYSVSREKKERFSLILESASTNQTSMYLCASLDRGLWVEKLFFGSGTQLSVL.

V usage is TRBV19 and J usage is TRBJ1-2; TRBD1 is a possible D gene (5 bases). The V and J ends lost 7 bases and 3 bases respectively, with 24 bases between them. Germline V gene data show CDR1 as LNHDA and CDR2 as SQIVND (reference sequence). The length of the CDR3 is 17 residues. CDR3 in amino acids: CASTPSSGRGFHYGYTF. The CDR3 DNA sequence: TGTGCCAGTACCCCCTCGTCGGGACGGGGGTTTCACTATGGCTACACCTTC. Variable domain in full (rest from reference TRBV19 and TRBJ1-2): DGGITQSPKYLFRKEGQNVTLSCEQNLNHDAMYWYRQDPGQGLRLIYYSQIVNDFQKGDIAEGYSVSREKKESFPLTVTSAQKNPTAFYLCASTPSSGRGFHYGYTFGSGTRLTVV.

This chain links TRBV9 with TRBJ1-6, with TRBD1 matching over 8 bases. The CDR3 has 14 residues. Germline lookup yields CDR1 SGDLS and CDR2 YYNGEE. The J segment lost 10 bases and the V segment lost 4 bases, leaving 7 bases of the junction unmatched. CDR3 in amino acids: CASSLQGAESPLHF. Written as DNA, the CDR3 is TGTGCCAGCAGCCTCCAGGGGGCGGAATCACCCCTCCACTTT.

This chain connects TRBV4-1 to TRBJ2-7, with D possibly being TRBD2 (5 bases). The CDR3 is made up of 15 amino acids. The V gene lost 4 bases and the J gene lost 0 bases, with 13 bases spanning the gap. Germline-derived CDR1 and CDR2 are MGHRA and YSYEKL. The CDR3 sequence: CASSRLSGISYEQYF. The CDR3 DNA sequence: TGCGCCAGCAGCCGATTAAGCGGCATCTCCTACGAGCAGTACTTC.

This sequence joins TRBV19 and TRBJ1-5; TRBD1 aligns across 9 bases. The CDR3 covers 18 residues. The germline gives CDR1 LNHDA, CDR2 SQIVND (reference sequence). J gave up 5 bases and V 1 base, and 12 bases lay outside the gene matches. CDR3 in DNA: TGTGCCAGTAGTATAGGGGAACCGGGACAGGGAGACGATCAGCCCCAGCATTTT. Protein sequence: CASSIGEPGQGDDQPQHF.

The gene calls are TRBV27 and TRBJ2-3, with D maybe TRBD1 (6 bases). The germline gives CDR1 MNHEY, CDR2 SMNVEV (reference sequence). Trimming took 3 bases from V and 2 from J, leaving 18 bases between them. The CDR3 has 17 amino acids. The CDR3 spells CASSFPGSQGSTDTQYF. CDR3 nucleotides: TGTGCCAGCAGTTTTCCGGGATCACAGGGTTCCACAGATACGCAGTATTTT.

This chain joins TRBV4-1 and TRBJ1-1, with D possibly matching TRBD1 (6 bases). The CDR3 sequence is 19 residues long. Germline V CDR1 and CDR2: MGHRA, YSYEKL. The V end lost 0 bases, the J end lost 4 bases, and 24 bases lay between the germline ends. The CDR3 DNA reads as TGCGCCAGCAGCCAAGAGGAGGTATCGGGGGGCTTAGGTTGCACTGAAGCTTTCTTT. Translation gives CASSQEEVSGGLGCTEAFF.

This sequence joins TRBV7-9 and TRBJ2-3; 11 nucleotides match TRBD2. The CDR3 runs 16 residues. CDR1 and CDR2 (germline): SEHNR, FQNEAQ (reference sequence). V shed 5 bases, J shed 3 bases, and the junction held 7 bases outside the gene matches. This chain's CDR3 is CASSPLSGGATDTQYF. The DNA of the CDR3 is TGTGCCAGCAGCCCCCTTAGCGGGGGGGCAACAGATACGCAGTATTTT.